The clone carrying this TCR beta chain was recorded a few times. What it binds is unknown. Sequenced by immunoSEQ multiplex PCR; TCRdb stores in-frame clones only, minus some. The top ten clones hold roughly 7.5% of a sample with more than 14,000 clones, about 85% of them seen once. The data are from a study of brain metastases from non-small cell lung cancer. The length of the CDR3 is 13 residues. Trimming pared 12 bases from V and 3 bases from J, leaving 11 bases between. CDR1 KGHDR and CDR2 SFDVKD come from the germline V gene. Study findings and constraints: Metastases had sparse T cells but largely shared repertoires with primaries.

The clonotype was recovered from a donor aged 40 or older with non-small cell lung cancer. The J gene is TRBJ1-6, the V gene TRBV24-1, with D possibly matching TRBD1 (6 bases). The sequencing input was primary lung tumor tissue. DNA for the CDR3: TGTGCCTCACAGGACAGCTATAATTCACCCCTCCACTTT. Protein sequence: CASQDSYNSPLHF.